These 25 T cell receptor beta chains share one sample of origin, sequenced in a study of T cell repertoires in cytomegalovirus infection. TCRdb reprocessed the reads via MiXCR and lists one record per CDR3 protein. In the table there are under 200,000 distinct CDR3 sequences, about a sixth of which are singletons. Sequenced material: CD8+ T cells from PBMCs. The source of these receptors is a human donor in good health (CMV status not recorded). Some clones in this sample may be carry-over from other donors' samples.

The CDR3 loop is CASEGQGNEQFF. The CDR3 DNA reads TGTGCCAGCGAAGGACAGGGGAATGAGCAGTTCTTC. The genes are TRBV5-5 and TRBJ2-1, with 9 positions matching TRBD1. V dropped 7 bases and J dropped 7; count of bases not matched to a gene: 3. From germline, CDR1 is SGHKS and CDR2 YYEKEE (reference sequence). This CDR3 region has 12 residues.

The chain has TRBV12-3 or TRBV12-4 and TRBJ1-3; 9 nucleotides align to TRBD1. V lost 3 bases and J lost 2; bases outside the gene matches: 8. The length of the CDR3 is 17 residues. Here the CDR3 reads CASSFFPGQGTGNTIYF. CDR3 coding DNA: TGTGCCAGCAGTTTCTTCCCGGGACAGGGAACTGGAAACACCATATATTTT.

This clonotype has a single count. The gene calls are TRBV7-3 and TRBJ1-4; tentatively, D is TRBD1 (6 bases). V was shortened by 5 bases and J by 5 bases, with 18 bases between the two germline ends. The germline gives CDR1 SGHTA, CDR2 FQGTGA. The CDR3 is 16 amino acids. The CDR3 reads CASSPTLDRRNEKLFF. The DNA of the CDR3 is TGTGCCAGCAGCCCCACCCTGGACAGAAGGAATGAAAAACTGTTTTTT.

This clonotype was seen a few times. The rearrangement joins TRBV6-2 or TRBV6-3 to TRBJ2-7; D gene ambiguous. This CDR3 has 13 residues. V lost 4 bases and J 2 bases, leaving 9 bases between the germline ends. Germline V gene lookup returns CDR1 MNHEY and CDR2 SVGEGT. CDR3 bases: TGTGCCAGCAGTTCCCCATCGACCTACGAGCAGTACTTC. Protein product: CASSSPSTYEQYF.

The chain links TRBV6-2 or TRBV6-3 to TRBJ2-7; no firm D call. Trimming removed 7 bases at V and 2 bases at J, with 12 bases between. This CDR3 is built from 13 residues. Germline V CDR1 and CDR2: MNHEY, SVGEGT. The CDR3 region is CASTPTAAYEQYF. DNA of the CDR3: TGTGCCAGCACCCCCACGGCGGCCTACGAGCAGTACTTC.

There are a few counts of this clonotype. The chain carries TRBV11-2 and TRBJ2-1; 16 bases are shared with TRBD2. V trimming: 0 bases; J trimming: 10 bases; junction bases outside the gene matches: 6. Per germline, CDR1 SGHAT and CDR2 FQNNGV. The CDR3 runs 17 residues. CDR3 DNA sequence: TGTGCCAGCAGCTTAGATCAGGGACTAGCGGGGGGGCGAGAGCAGTTCTTC. Translating gives CASSLDQGLAGGREQFF.

This clonotype was detected a few times. V and J are TRBV7-6 and TRBJ2-1; D uncertain. This CDR3 is built from 16 residues. Germline values: CDR1 SGHVS, CDR2 FNYEAQ. Trimming stripped 1 base from V and 5 bases from J, with 15 bases between. The CDR3, as DNA: TGTGCCAGCAGCTTAGGAGCTTCTGGCGGACACAATGAGCAGTTCTTC. This sequence encodes CASSLGASGGHNEQFF.

J is TRBJ1-3 and V is TRBV29-1; D call uncertain. V gave up 3 bases and J gave up 0 bases, with 3 bases separating them. CDR3 size: 12 residues. The V gene's germline CDR1 is SQVTM and CDR2 ANQGSEA. CDR3 in amino acids: CSVEGSGNTIYF. In DNA form, the CDR3 reads TGCAGCGTTGAGGGCTCTGGAAACACCATATATTTT.

The rearrangement joins TRBV7-8 to TRBJ2-1, with TRBD1 identical over 8 bases. The CDR3 runs to 15 residues. V lost 5 bases and J lost 7; bases outside the gene matches: 10. Germline loops: CDR1 SGHVS, CDR2 FQNEAQ. The CDR3 region has the DNA TGTGCCAGCAGCCACAGGGCAGGGGGCGAAAATGAGCAGTTCTTC. Its protein product is CASSHRAGGENEQFF.

This clonotype was observed a few times. The chain couples TRBV7-8 to TRBJ2-3; D call uncertain. Looked up from germline, CDR1 is SGHVS and CDR2 is FQNEAQ. The CDR3 is made up of 13 amino acids. The V end was cut by 2 bases, the J end by 2 bases, with 5 bases between. CDR3 protein: CASSLWTTDTQYF. In DNA, the CDR3 is TGTGCCAGCAGCTTATGGACCACAGATACGCAGTATTTT.

In this sample, this clonotype turned up many times. The chain recombines TRBV6-1 with TRBJ1-2, with no clear D. CDR3 length equals 13 residues. Per the germline V gene, CDR1 is MNHNS and CDR2 is SASEGT. The V end was cut by 1 base, the J end by 0 bases, with 3 bases between. As DNA, the CDR3 is TGTGCCAGCAGTGAAGTTACTAACTATGGCTACACCTTC. This sequence encodes CASSEVTNYGYTF.

This clonotype was seen a few times. V usage is TRBV20-1 and J usage is TRBJ2-7, with 12 positions matching TRBD1. Germline loops: CDR1 DFQATT, CDR2 SNEGSKA (reference sequence). V dropped 4 bases and J dropped 1; count of bases not matched to a gene: 11. This CDR3 has 17 residues. CDR3 nucleotide sequence: TGCAGTGCTAATACGGGACAGGGGGCTGGTATTTCCTACGAGCAGTACTTC. This sequence encodes CSANTGQGAGISYEQYF.

This clonotype was picked up a small number of times. The rearrangement joins TRBV7-9 to TRBJ1-1; the D is unclear. Germline-derived CDR1 and CDR2 are SEHNR and FQNEAQ (reference sequence). Trimming removed 3 bases at V and 1 base at J, with 6 bases between. CDR3 size: 13 residues. The CDR3 here is CASSFKANTEAFF. DNA for the CDR3: TGTGCCAGCAGCTTTAAGGCGAACACTGAAGCTTTCTTT.

The rearrangement joins TRBV28 to TRBJ2-1; a possible D gene is TRBD2 (6 bases). V lost 4 bases and J lost 3, with 16 bases in between. The CDR3 sequence is 16 residues long. Looked up from germline, CDR1 is MDHEN and CDR2 is SYDVKM. The chain's CDR3 is CASSCQTGTDYNEQFF. CDR3 sequence (DNA): TGTGCCAGCAGTTGCCAGACCGGGACTGACTACAATGAGCAGTTCTTC. The full variable domain, rest sourced from reference TRBV28 and TRBJ2-1, is DVKVTQSSRYLVKRTGEKVFLECVQDMDHENMFWYRQDPGLGLRLIYFSYDVKMKEKGDIPEGYSVSREKKERFSLILESASTNQTSMYLCASSCQTGTDYNEQFFGPGTRLTVL.

This clonotype turned up a few times. This chain connects TRBV2 to TRBJ2-1; no clear D. The V gene's germline CDR1 is SNHLY and CDR2 FYNNEI. V was clipped by 2 bases and J by 10 bases, with 12 bases between them. The CDR3 runs 13 residues. The CDR3 loop reads CASSELVAMEQFF. The CDR3 DNA reads TGTGCCAGCAGTGAACTAGTGGCCATGGAGCAGTTCTTC. The entire variable domain, with the rest obtained from reference TRBV2 and TRBJ2-1, is as follows: EPEVTQTPSHQVTQMGQEVILRCVPISNHLYFYWYRQILGQKVEFLVSFYNNEISEKSEIFDDQFSVERPDGSNFTLKIRSTKLEDSAMYFCASSELVAMEQFFGPGTRLTVL.

The rearrangement joins TRBV6-8 to TRBJ1-1; 7 positions match TRBD1. The CDR3 runs 15 residues. CDR1 and CDR2 from the germline V gene are MNHGY and SAAAGT. The V and J ends lost 9 bases and 3 bases, in that order; junction bases with no gene match: 13. CDR3 sequence reads: CASDDREGLDTEAFF. The CDR3 bases are TGTGCCAGTGACGACAGGGAGGGATTGGACACTGAAGCTTTCTTT.

This clonotype came up many times. The V gene is TRBV7-8, the J gene TRBJ2-1; either TRBD1 or TRBD2 may supply D (6 bases each). This CDR3 contains 17 residues. V was pared by 6 bases and J by 2 bases, with 20 bases between. The germline V gene has CDR1 SGHVS and CDR2 FQNEAQ. CDR3 DNA: TGTGCCAGCAGGAAGAAAGGGGGGCGAGAACCCTACAATGAGCAGTTCTTC. This sequence encodes CASRKKGGREPYNEQFF. The complete variable domain, with remaining parts taken from reference TRBV7-8 and TRBJ2-1, reads GAGVSQSPRYKVAKRGQDVALRCDPISGHVSLFWYQQALGQGPEFLTYFQNEAQLDKSGLPSDRFFAERPEGSVSTLKIQRTQQEDSAVYLCASRKKGGREPYNEQFFGPGTRLTVL.

The chain combines TRBV7-6 with TRBJ2-1; D unclear. The CDR3 totals 14 residues. Germline values: CDR1 SGHVS, CDR2 FNYEAQ. V lost 1 base, J lost 8 bases, and 12 bases lay in between. CDR3 amino acids: CASSLGIRTDEQFF. Written as DNA, the CDR3 is TGTGCCAGCAGCTTAGGGATAAGGACCGATGAGCAGTTCTTC.

The chain employs TRBV29-1 and TRBJ2-5, with D hard to call. This CDR3 comprises 13 residues. The germline V gene has CDR1 SQVTM and CDR2 ANQGSEA. V was pared by 6 bases and J by 2 bases, with 13 bases between. CDR3 nucleotide sequence: TGCAGCGTCGGTCCAAGCCATCAAGAGACCCAGTACTTC. Encoded protein: CSVGPSHQETQYF.

The table lists this clonotype with many counts. The chain uses TRBV7-2 and TRBJ2-3, with TRBD1 matching 7 bases. The germline V gene has CDR1 SGHTA and CDR2 FQGNSA. J lost 5 bases, V lost 5 bases, and 1 base had no gene match. The CDR3 covers 12 residues. This CDR3 reads CASSPGGDTQYF. The DNA for the CDR3 is TGTGCCAGCAGCCCAGGGGGAGATACGCAGTATTTT.

This clonotype was found a few times. This chain joins TRBV7-9 and TRBJ1-2, with 7 bases fitting TRBD1. CDR1 is SEHNR, CDR2 FQNEAQ, per germline (reference sequence). The CDR3 length is 14 residues. V dropped 5 bases and J dropped 3; count of bases not matched to a gene: 6. The CDR3, as DNA: TGTGCCAGCAGCCATGGACAGGAGGACTATGGCTACACCTTC. This translates into CASSHGQEDYGYTF.

The V gene is TRBV29-1, the J gene TRBJ1-2; D remains ambiguous. The CDR3 consists of 11 residues. CDR1 and CDR2 (germline): SQVTM, ANQGSEA. Deletions cut 0 bases from V and 8 bases from J, with 7 bases between. CDR3 nucleotide sequence: TGCAGCGTTGAAGAGCGGGAGGGCTACACCTTC. It yields the protein CSVEEREGYTF.

This chain joins TRBV7-2 and TRBJ2-1, with D perhaps matching TRBD1 or TRBD2 (5 bases each). Trimming stripped 1 base from V and 8 bases from J, with 18 bases between. The CDR3 consists of 16 residues. The germline CDR1 and CDR2 sequences are SGHTA and FQGNSA. This CDR3 is CASSLVGGGSTYEQFF. The CDR3 nucleotides read TGTGCCAGCAGCTTAGTTGGGGGTGGATCTACATATGAGCAGTTCTTC.

The chain combines TRBV7-3 with TRBJ2-7; D is unresolved. Germline CDR1 and CDR2: SGHTA and FQGTGA. CDR3 size: 14 residues. V was trimmed by 4 bases and J by 2 bases, leaving 12 bases between them. The CDR3 DNA reads as TGTGCCAGCAGCTCCGATCGGGCTCCCTACGAGCAGTACTTC. Protein product: CASSSDRAPYEQYF.

The chain recombines TRBV7-9 with TRBJ2-7; 9 bases are a match to TRBD2. CDR1 is SEHNR, CDR2 FQNEAQ, per germline (reference sequence). The CDR3 has 15 amino acids. The CDR3 protein is CAISLAAGGTYEQYF. For the CDR3, the DNA is TGTGCTATCAGCTTGGCAGCGGGAGGTACCTACGAGCAGTACTTC.